A selection of T cell receptor beta chains follows, all from one sample in a study of blood T cell repertoires in COVID-19. Sequencing was performed with immunoSEQ multiplex PCR; in TCRdb, only in-frame clones are kept and a portion is missing. There are about 220,000 clones in the sample; roughly 90% occur only once, and more than 12% lies in the top ten. Sequencing was carried out using PBMCs or T cells enriched from blood (not recorded which). These receptors were obtained from a man younger than 40 who had been exposed to COVID-19. Each CDR3 is given with its conserved first and last residue. A D gene is named only where the DNA matches it firmly. Only part of the rows carry a size: once, few, many, or a class if the clone is expanded.

j_gene,d_gene,abundance,v_gene,CDR3aa,CDR3nt
TRBJ1-2,-,-,TRBV4-2,CASSQGGGYTF,TGTGCCAGCAGCCAAGGAGGAGGCTACACCTTC
TRBJ1-6,-,-,TRBV29-1,CSVTDSLNSPLHF,TGCAGCGTTACTGACAGTCTAAATTCACCCCTCCACTTT
TRBJ1-2,-,-,TRBV27,CASSLQAGEDYGYTF,TGTGCCAGCAGTTTACAGGCAGGGGAAGACTATGGCTACACCTTC
TRBJ2-1,-,-,TRBV3-1/TRBV3-2,CASSQGPYNEQFF,TGTGCCAGCAGCCAGGGGCCCTACAATGAGCAGTTCTTC
TRBJ2-3,TRBD2,-,TRBV10-3,CATHSRGREGDTQYF,TGTGCCACACACTCACGCGGCAGGGAGGGAGATACGCAGTATTTT
TRBJ1-1,-,-,TRBV30,CAWDYEDTEAFF,TGTGCCTGGGATTATGAGGACACTGAAGCTTTCTTT
TRBJ1-6,-,once,TRBV27,CASSLLGGHSPLHF,TGTGCCAGCAGTTTATTAGGGGGACATTCACCCCTCCACTTT
TRBJ2-7,-,-,TRBV5-8,CASSYNPRVIHEQYF,TGTGCCAGCAGCTACAACCCCAGGGTTATCCACGAGCAGTACTTC
TRBJ2-3,TRBD2,-,TRBV30,CAWSEGLATDTQYF,TGTGCCTGGAGTGAAGGACTAGCGACAGATACGCAGTATTTT
TRBJ2-2,TRBD1,once,TRBV5-1,CASSYRQGRDGELFF,TGCGCCAGCAGCTACCGACAGGGTAGAGACGGGGAGCTGTTTTTT
TRBJ2-2,TRBD1,-,TRBV4-3,CASNYRGHGGELFF,TGCGCCAGCAACTACAGGGGGCATGGCGGGGAGCTGTTTTTT
TRBJ1-2,-,-,TRBV10-3,CAISEGGAYGYTF,TGTGCCATCAGTGAGGGTGGGGCCTATGGCTACACCTTC
TRBJ1-6,-,-,TRBV4-1,CASSQFTGNTNSPLHF,TGCGCCAGCAGCCAATTTACAGGGAATACCAATTCACCCCTCCACTTT
TRBJ2-2,TRBD2,once,TRBV4-1,CASRHGGAFIEHTGELFF,TGCGCCAGCAGACACGGGGGGGCCTTCATCGAGCACACCGGGGAGCTGTTTTTT
TRBJ2-5,-,-,TRBV5-1,CASSLAGYQETQYF,TGCGCCAGCAGCTTAGCGGGCTACCAAGAGACCCAGTACTTC
TRBJ1-6,-,-,TRBV2,CASSEQTGMKSPLHF,TGTGCCAGCAGTGAACAAACAGGGATGAAGTCACCCCTCCACTTT
TRBJ1-5,-,-,TRBV2,CASSSGQPHQPQHF,TGTGCCAGCAGTTCCGGACAGCCTCATCAGCCCCAGCATTTT
TRBJ1-1,-,-,TRBV27,CASSLRRDTEAFF,TGTGCCAGCAGTTTAAGGAGGGACACTGAAGCTTTCTTT
TRBJ2-3,TRBD1,-,TRBV7-2,CASTRDRVPDTQYF,TGTGCCAGCACCCGGGACAGGGTGCCAGATACGCAGTATTTT
TRBJ2-1,-,-,TRBV7-6,CASSSRRGPPNEQFF,TGTGCCAGCAGCTCCCGGCGGGGGCCTCCCAATGAGCAGTTCTTC
TRBJ1-1,-,-,TRBV5-4,CASSPHPSNTEAFF,TGTGCCAGCAGCCCTCACCCTAGTAACACTGAAGCTTTCTTT
TRBJ2-2,TRBD2,-,TRBV2,CASSEPSGGHTGELFF,TGTGCCAGCAGTGAACCTAGCGGGGGTCACACCGGGGAGCTGTTTTTT
TRBJ2-5,-,few,TRBV7-2,CASTGELRGRGETQYF,TGTGCCAGCACCGGAGAACTCCGGGGTCGGGGGGAGACCCAGTACTTC
TRBJ2-1,TRBD1,-,TRBV5-1,CASSRLGTVGNEQFF,TGCGCCAGCAGCCGACTCGGGACAGTCGGGAATGAGCAGTTCTTC
TRBJ2-5,-,-,TRBV6-2/TRBV6-3,CASSLGGVETQYF,TGTGCCAGCAGTTTAGGAGGTGTAGAGACCCAGTACTTC
TRBJ2-7,-,-,TRBV12-3/TRBV12-4,CASSLVEGYEQYF,TGTGCCAGCAGTTTAGTCGAGGGTTACGAGCAGTACTTC
TRBJ2-2,-,-,TRBV3-1/TRBV3-2,CASSQSSAAGELFF,TGTGCCAGCAGCCAATCTAGCGCGGCCGGGGAGCTGTTTTTT
TRBJ1-2,-,-,TRBV6-5,CASSYSGGFQGYTF,TGTGCCAGCAGTTACTCGGGGGGATTCCAGGGCTACACCTTC
TRBJ1-6,TRBD1,-,TRBV7-9,CASSSQQGAFSPLHF,TGTGCCAGCAGCTCCCAACAGGGGGCATTTTCACCCCTCCACTTT
TRBJ2-1,-,few,TRBV5-6,CASNPTGSSYNEQFF,TGTGCCAGCAACCCGACGGGAAGCTCCTACAATGAGCAGTTCTTC
TRBJ1-2,-,-,TRBV7-2,CASSPGQRVSGYTF,TGTGCCAGCAGCCCGGGACAACGCGTCAGTGGCTACACCTTC
TRBJ1-4,-,-,TRBV7-2,CASSLESRATNEKLFF,TGTGCCAGCAGCTTAGAGTCCAGGGCAACTAATGAAAAACTGTTTTTT
TRBJ2-1,TRBD1,-,TRBV6-1,CASSDPGQGHNEQFF,TGTGCCAGCAGTGACCCGGGACAGGGGCACAATGAGCAGTTCTTC
TRBJ1-2,-,-,TRBV6-5,CASGPGNRVYGYTF,TGTGCCAGCGGCCCCGGAAACAGGGTCTATGGCTACACCTTC
TRBJ2-7,TRBD2,-,TRBV7-2,CASSFGTSSSYEQYF,TGTGCCAGCAGCTTTGGGACTAGTTCCTCCTACGAGCAGTACTTC
TRBJ1-4,TRBD1,-,TRBV30,CAWSGGTGGEKLFF,TGTGCCTGGAGTGGCGGGACAGGTGGTGAAAAACTGTTTTTT
TRBJ2-7,TRBD1,-,TRBV5-1,CASSLAFEGAPYEQYF,TGCGCCAGCAGCTTGGCTTTTGAGGGGGCACCCTACGAGCAGTACTTC
TRBJ1-1,-,-,TRBV7-2,CASSSQGGLNTEAFF,TGTGCCAGCAGCTCCCAGGGAGGGTTGAACACTGAAGCTTTCTTT
TRBJ2-2,-,-,TRBV11-3,CASSLDGPTGELFF,TGTGCCAGCAGCTTAGATGGGCCCACCGGGGAGCTGTTTTTT
TRBJ2-7,TRBD1,-,TRBV5-1,CASSPGTGSHEQYF,TGCGCCAGCAGCCCCGGGACAGGCTCCCACGAGCAGTACTTC
TRBJ1-1,TRBD1,-,TRBV3-1/TRBV3-2,CASSQGDRGYTEAFF,TGTGCCAGCAGCCAAGGAGACAGGGGTTACACTGAAGCTTTCTTT
TRBJ1-2,-,-,TRBV28,CASTPRASDYGYTF,TGTGCCAGCACCCCGAGGGCGAGCGACTATGGCTACACCTTC
TRBJ1-5,-,-,TRBV7-2,CASSLQVSNQPQHF,TGTGCCAGCAGCTTACAGGTTAGCAATCAGCCCCAGCATTTT
TRBJ2-7,-,-,TRBV7-7,CASSPGEGYEQYF,TGTGCCAGCAGCCCGGGCGAGGGCTACGAGCAGTACTTC
TRBJ2-3,TRBD1,-,TRBV25-1,CASSGGTGKLGKDTQYF,TGTGCCAGCAGTGGAGGGACAGGGAAGTTGGGAAAAGATACGCAGTATTTT
TRBJ1-1,TRBD1,-,TRBV14,CASSQTTGGLNTEAFF,TGTGCCAGCAGCCAAACGACAGGGGGATTGAACACTGAAGCTTTCTTT
TRBJ1-4,TRBD1,-,TRBV4-1,CASSRTGTGDEKLFF,TGCGCCAGCAGCCGTACCGGGACAGGGGATGAAAAACTGTTTTTT
TRBJ2-2,TRBD2,once,TRBV7-3,CASSFERGGELFF,TGTGCCAGCAGCTTCGAGCGGGGCGGGGAGCTGTTTTTT
TRBJ2-5,TRBD2,-,TRBV9,CASSESSGALNKETQYF,TGTGCCAGCAGCGAATCTAGCGGGGCCCTAAATAAAGAGACCCAGTACTTC
TRBJ1-4,-,-,TRBV2,CASRGAGNEKLFF,TGTGCCAGCCGGGGAGCGGGTAATGAAAAACTGTTTTTT
TRBJ2-1,-,-,TRBV5-4,CASSLDGGPGGNEQFF,TGTGCCAGCAGCTTGGACGGGGGGCCAGGTGGCAATGAGCAGTTCTTC
TRBJ1-3,TRBD1,-,TRBV5-8,CASSLGMTGPSGNTIYF,TGTGCCAGCAGCTTGGGGATGACAGGGCCGTCTGGAAACACCATATATTTT
TRBJ1-6,-,-,TRBV19,CASLPGQGYNSPLHF,TGTGCCAGCCTCCCCGGGCAGGGATATAATTCACCCCTCCACTTT
TRBJ2-5,-,-,TRBV5-1,CASSELGLVGNQETQYF,TGCGCCAGCAGCGAGCTCGGACTCGTGGGGAACCAAGAGACCCAGTACTTC